These 22 T cell receptor beta chains were all obtained from the same sample, sequenced in a study of T cell repertoires in cytomegalovirus infection. TCRdb ran MiXCR on the reads and lists one entry per CDR3 protein. The sample lists approximately 76,000 distinct CDR3 sequences, 35% to 45% occurring once. Their antigens remain unidentified. Sample: CD8+ T cells from cultured PBMCs, taken from culture after CMV antigen stimulation. The receptors here all came from a human donor in good health (CMV status not recorded). Some clones in this sample may be carry-over from other donors' samples.

In its sample, this clonotype was seen a few times. CDR3 coding DNA: TGCGCCAGCAGGCCCGGGACAGGGAAGCAGCAGCCCCAGCATTTT. This translates into CASRPGTGKQQPQHF. V and J are TRBV10-2 and TRBJ1-5, with 9 positions matching TRBD1. The CDR3 length is 15 residues. V trimming: 6 bases; J trimming: 7 bases; junction bases outside the gene matches: 10. Germline CDR1 reads WSHSY; CDR2 reads SAAADI.

V and J are TRBV15 and TRBJ2-3; a possible D gene is TRBD1 (5 bases). The CDR3 has 15 residues. Germline V gene sequence: CDR1 LNHNV, CDR2 YYDKDF (reference sequence). Trimming left V 3 bases short and J 2 bases short, with 12 bases between. The chain's CDR3 is CATSRNRQNTDTQYF. For the CDR3, the DNA is TGTGCCACCAGCAGGAACAGACAGAACACAGATACGCAGTATTTT.

This rearrangement joins TRBV7-9 to TRBJ1-4; 9 bases fit TRBD1. Trimming took 5 bases from V and 5 from J; bases not matched to a gene: 0. The V gene's germline CDR1 is SEHNR and CDR2 FQNEAQ (reference sequence). CDR3 size: 13 residues. CDR3 in amino acids: CASSGQGNEKLFF. The CDR3 region has the DNA TGTGCCAGCAGCGGACAGGGGAATGAAAAACTGTTTTTT.

This clonotype has only one observation. The chain recombines TRBV6-6 with TRBJ1-1; the D is unclear. The V end lost 4 bases, the J end lost 1 base, and 7 bases lay between the germline ends. Per germline, CDR1 MNHNY and CDR2 SVGAGI (reference sequence). CDR3 length equals 13 residues. CDR3 in amino acids: CASSFDPNTEAFF. DNA for the CDR3: TGTGCCAGCAGTTTTGACCCGAACACTGAAGCTTTCTTT.

The chain joins TRBV11-2 to TRBJ2-1, with a possible D match to TRBD1 (6 bases). CDR1 and CDR2 (germline): SGHAT, FQNNGV. The CDR3 loop spans 15 amino acids. Deletions cut 5 bases from V and 6 bases from J, with 17 bases between. The CDR3 region has the DNA TGTGCCAGCAGCCGACCGTCACAGGGCGGCAATGAGCAGTTCTTC. Protein sequence: CASSRPSQGGNEQFF.

This clonotype was seen a few times. The CDR3 protein is CASLRTYEQYF. The DNA for the CDR3 is TGTGCCAGCCTACGAACCTACGAGCAGTACTTC. The V gene is TRBV2, the J gene TRBJ2-7; D unclear. CDR3 length equals 11 residues. Trimming left V 8 bases short and J 2 bases short, with 7 bases between. The germline V gene has CDR1 SNHLY and CDR2 FYNNEI.

The chain uses TRBV12-3 or TRBV12-4 and TRBJ2-2; no reliable D call. The V gene lost 3 bases and the J gene lost 3 bases, with 8 bases spanning the gap. CDR3 size: 14 residues. CDR3 nucleotides: TGTGCCAGCAGTTTTGTTCTTTACACCGGGGAGCTGTTTTTT. As protein: CASSFVLYTGELFF.

This clonotype was seen a handful of times. The chain uses TRBV2 and TRBJ2-5, with TRBD2 identical over 9 bases. There are 15 residues in the CDR3. Germline V CDR1 and CDR2: SNHLY, FYNNEI. The J segment lost 1 base and the V segment lost 6 bases, leaving 6 bases of the junction unmatched. As DNA, the CDR3 is TGTGCCAGCAGCGTGACTAGCGGAAGCCAAGAGACCCAGTACTTC. Its translation: CASSVTSGSQETQYF.

This clonotype was found a few times. The V gene is TRBV7-6, the J gene TRBJ2-1; D not resolved. Trimming stripped 1 base from V and 4 bases from J, with 14 bases between. CDR3 length: 16 residues. Germline V lookup: CDR1 SGHVS, CDR2 FNYEAQ. CDR3 sequence reads: CASSLDVVLDYNEQFF. The CDR3 coding sequence is TGTGCCAGCAGCTTAGATGTCGTGTTAGATTACAATGAGCAGTTCTTC. Based on the CDR3 plus reference TRBV7-6 and TRBJ2-1, the full variable domain is GAGVSQSPRYKVTKRGQDVALRCDPISGHVSLYWYRQALGQGPEFLTYFNYEAQQDKSGLPNDRFSAERPEGSISTLTIQRTEQRDSAMYRCASSLDVVLDYNEQFFGPGTRLTVL.

This clonotype was found a few times. V gene TRBV29-1 combines with J gene TRBJ2-2; no clear D gene. From germline, CDR1 is SQVTM and CDR2 ANQGSEA. Trimming removed 4 bases at V and 0 bases at J, with 6 bases between. The CDR3 runs 13 residues. Written as DNA, the CDR3 is TGCAGCGTTGCCAGCGCGAACACCGGGGAGCTGTTTTTT. Translating it yields CSVASANTGELFF.

The rearrangement uses TRBV9 and TRBJ2-3, with D possibly matching TRBD1 (5 bases). Germline V gene lookup returns CDR1 SGDLS and CDR2 YYNGEE. V lost 0 bases and J 6 bases, leaving 14 bases between the germline ends. This CDR3 is built from 15 residues. The CDR3 loop reads CASSVGQGISDTQYF. CDR3 DNA sequence: TGTGCCAGCAGCGTAGGGCAGGGAATTTCTGATACGCAGTATTTT.

This chain joins TRBV27 and TRBJ1-3; unclear D gene. V gave up 3 bases and J gave up 4 bases, with 10 bases separating them. The CDR3 has 14 amino acids. Per the germline V gene, CDR1 is MNHEY and CDR2 is SMNVEV (reference sequence). The CDR3 nucleotides are TGTGCCAGCAGTTTGGCCCTCTACGGAAACACCATATATTTT. It codes for CASSLALYGNTIYF.

V is TRBV20-1 and J is TRBJ1-2; D perhaps matches TRBD1 (6 bases). The V end lost 3 bases, the J end lost 7 bases, and 12 bases lay between the germline ends. The CDR3 contains 12 residues. Germline assignment: CDR1 DFQATT and CDR2 SNEGSKA (reference sequence). CDR3 region: CSASDRTSGYTF. The CDR3 bases are TGCAGTGCTAGCGACAGGACTAGTGGCTACACCTTC.

This clonotype was seen once. The chain combines TRBV4-1 with TRBJ2-2; D is ambiguous. Trimming removed 5 bases at V and 3 bases at J, with 19 bases between. This CDR3 contains 17 residues. CDR1 MGHRA and CDR2 YSYEKL come from the germline V gene. CDR3 loop: CASSALSVHLDTGELFF. In nucleotides, the CDR3 is TGCGCCAGCAGCGCCCTTTCGGTCCATTTGGACACCGGGGAGCTGTTTTTT.

This clonotype has only a few counts. The chain's CDR3 is CASSRRDSGANVLTF. CDR3 DNA: TGTGCCAGCAGTAGGCGGGACTCTGGGGCCAACGTCCTGACTTTC. This chain uses TRBV27 with TRBJ2-6; D is possibly TRBD2 (6 bases). Germline-derived CDR1 and CDR2 are MNHEY and SMNVEV (reference sequence). The CDR3 has 15 residues. Trimming stripped 5 bases from V and 0 bases from J, with 8 bases between.

The genes are TRBV4-3 and TRBJ2-2, with 9 bases that match TRBD2. CDR1 is LGHNA, CDR2 YSLEER, per germline. Germline trimming cut 0 bases from V and 5 bases from J; bases unmatched to any gene: 7. The CDR3 contains 17 residues. CDR3 in amino acids: CASSQDFAGGETGELFF. CDR3 in DNA: TGCGCCAGCAGCCAAGATTTCGCGGGGGGGGAAACCGGGGAGCTGTTTTTT.

This clonotype was seen repeatedly, ten times or more. V is TRBV7-2 and J is TRBJ2-6; 12 nucleotides line up with TRBD1. Per germline, CDR1 SGHTA and CDR2 FQGNSA. With 9 bases clipped from V and 0 bases from J, the junction kept 18 bases outside the gene matches. The CDR3 has 21 residues. CDR3 sequence (DNA): TGTGCCAGTAACAATCCCGGGACAGGGGGCGTTATTGTCTCTGGGGCCAACGTCCTGACTTTC. It translates to CASNNPGTGGVIVSGANVLTF.

V gene TRBV7-2 combines with J gene TRBJ2-7; 9 nucleotides agree with TRBD1. This CDR3 has 16 residues. CDR1 and CDR2 (germline): SGHTA, FQGNSA. V lost 1 base and J lost 0; bases outside the gene matches: 4. CDR3 residues: CASSLVGQGNSYEQYF. CDR3 in DNA: TGTGCCAGCAGCTTAGTGGGACAGGGAAACTCCTACGAGCAGTACTTC. Looking up the rest from reference TRBV7-2 and TRBJ2-7 gives the full variable domain: GAGVSQSPSNKVTEKGKDVELRCDPISGHTALYWYRQSLGQGLEFLIYFQGNSAPDKSGLPSDRFSAERTGGSVSTLTIQRTQQEDSAVYLCASSLVGQGNSYEQYFGPGTRLTVT.

This sequence joins TRBV4-3 and TRBJ1-5; D not certain. Trimming removed 4 bases from V and 0 bases from J, with 19 bases in between. Germline CDR1 is LGHNA and CDR2 is YSLEER. The CDR3 runs to 18 residues. DNA of the CDR3: TGCGCCAGCAGCCGGGCGGGCCTAGCGTTTTCTAGCAATCAGCCCCAGCATTTT. As protein: CASSRAGLAFSSNQPQHF.

The gene calls are TRBV4-1 and TRBJ2-1; D is undetermined. V gave up 0 bases and J gave up 4 bases, with 4 bases separating them. This CDR3 region has 13 residues. Germline V CDR1 and CDR2: MGHRA, YSYEKL. CDR3 loop: CASSQDPYNEQFF. CDR3 coding DNA: TGCGCCAGCAGCCAAGATCCGTACAATGAGCAGTTCTTC.

This clonotype appeared many times. The chain couples TRBV12-3 or TRBV12-4 to TRBJ2-7; 9 nucleotides match TRBD1. The CDR3 has 15 residues. With 6 bases clipped from V and 1 base from J, the junction kept 7 bases outside the gene matches. CDR3 in DNA: TGTGCCAGCAGAGAGGACAGGGGAGGTTCCTACGAGCAGTACTTC. Protein product: CASREDRGGSYEQYF.

The chain carries TRBV7-9 and TRBJ2-5, with D unresolved. CDR3 size: 11 residues. In germline, CDR1 is SEHNR, CDR2 FQNEAQ (reference sequence). Trimming removed 7 bases at V and 3 bases at J, with 6 bases between. This chain's CDR3 is CASIDKETQYF. Written as DNA, the CDR3 is TGTGCCAGCATCGACAAAGAGACCCAGTACTTC. The complete variable domain, with remaining parts taken from reference TRBV7-9 and TRBJ2-5, reads DTGVSQNPRHKITKRGQNVTFRCDPISEHNRLYWYRQTLGQGPEFLTYFQNEAQLEKSRLLSDRFSAERPKGSFSTLEIQRTEQGDSAMYLCASIDKETQYFGPGTRLLVL.